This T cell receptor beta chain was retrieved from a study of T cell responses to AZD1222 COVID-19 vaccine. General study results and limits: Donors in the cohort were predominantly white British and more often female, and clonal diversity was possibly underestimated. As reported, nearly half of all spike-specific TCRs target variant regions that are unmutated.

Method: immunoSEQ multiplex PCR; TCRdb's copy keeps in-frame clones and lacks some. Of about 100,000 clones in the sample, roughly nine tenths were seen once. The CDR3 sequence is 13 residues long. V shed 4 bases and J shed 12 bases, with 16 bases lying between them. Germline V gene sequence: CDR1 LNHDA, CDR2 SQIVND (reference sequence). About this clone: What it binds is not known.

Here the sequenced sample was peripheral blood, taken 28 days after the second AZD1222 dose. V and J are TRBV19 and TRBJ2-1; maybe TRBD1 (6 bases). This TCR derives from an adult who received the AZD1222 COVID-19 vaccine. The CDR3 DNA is TGTGCCAGTAGTAGTTCACAGGGAGAGGGGCAGTTCTTC. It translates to CASSSSQGEGQFF.